This T cell receptor beta chain was found in a study of T cells in Graves' hyperthyroidism and ophthalmopathy. The CDR3 is made up of 14 amino acids. Per germline, CDR1 SQVTM and CDR2 ANQGSEA. The germline V and J ends were trimmed by 6 bases and 4 bases, with 15 bases remaining between them. This clonotype was picked up many times. Amplification of TCR beta CDR3 regions used RNA as the template. In the first-round RT-PCR of the TCR CDR3, the HTBI primer set was used. TCRdb passed the multiplex PCR reads through MiXCR, listing each CDR3 protein once. Of 92,000 or so distinct CDR3 sequences in the sample, under 65% are singletons; the top ten hold roughly 26%. When ophthalmopathy did not progress within 18 months, Graves' hyperthyroidism was considered stable.

The chain links TRBV29-1 to TRBJ2-2; D remains unclear. The specimen was blood. This receptor was taken from a woman between 40 and 55 years old with Graves' hyperthyroidism. The CDR3 DNA reads as TGCAGCGTCGAGGTCCAACGCGGCACCGGGGAGCTGTTTTTT. Its protein is CSVEVQRGTGELFF.